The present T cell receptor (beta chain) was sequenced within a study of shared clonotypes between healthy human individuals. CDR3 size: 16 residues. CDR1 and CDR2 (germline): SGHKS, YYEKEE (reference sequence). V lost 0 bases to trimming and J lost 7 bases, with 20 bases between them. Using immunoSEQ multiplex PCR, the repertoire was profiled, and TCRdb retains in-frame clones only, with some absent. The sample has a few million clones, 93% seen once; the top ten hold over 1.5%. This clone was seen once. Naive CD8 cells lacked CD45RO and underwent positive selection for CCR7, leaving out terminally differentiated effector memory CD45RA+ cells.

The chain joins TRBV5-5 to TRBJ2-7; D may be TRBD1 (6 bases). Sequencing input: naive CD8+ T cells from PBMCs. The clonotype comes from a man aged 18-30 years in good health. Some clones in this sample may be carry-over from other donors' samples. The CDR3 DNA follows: TGTGCCAGCAGCTTGGGAGGTAGGGGGTACCCTTTGGAGCAGTACTTC. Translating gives CASSLGGRGYPLEQYF.